This T cell receptor beta chain is from a study of blood T cell repertoires in COVID-19 (dated by TCRdb to 2018 to 2021). The study in broad terms: Samples covering the acute and convalescent phases of COVID-19 were provided by collaborators in the United States, Italy and Spain. The prospective study material was composed of cDNA or gDNA derived from T cells, B-cell-depleted T cells, or PBMCs. The dataset comprised deeply sampled blood TCRbeta repertoires from subjects exposed to, actively infected with, or recovered from COVID-19. The repertoires were made available in a free public database intended to serve as a resource for research on the immune response to SARS-CoV-2. Samples came from the ongoing ImmuneRACE study (first 160 participants) plus 1,254 subjects from 6 global collaborators. The sample metadata nearly always contained a de-identified subject ID, COVID-19 status, age in years and sex. Where HLA class I and class II types were available, the types were taken from metadata supplied by the sample provider, not from assay-based typing. The study at large found these results: The amount of clinical and demographic metadata varied by source and participant and was provided uncurated.

The germline V gene encodes CDR1 LGHDT and CDR2 YNNKEL (reference sequence). The CDR3 spans 16 residues, from the cysteine through the phenylalanine. The CDR3 DNA has 48 bases and is translated from base 1. Trimming removed 3 bases from V and 2 bases from J, leaving 16 bases between the germline ends. The immunoSEQ Assay, a bias-controlled multiplex PCR, was used to amplify TCRbeta CDR3 regions from genomic DNA. Processing in the source paper ran as follows. The number of nucleated cells in each sample was estimated from the amplification of reference gene primers within the assay. To quantify the absolute abundance of each unique TCRbeta CDR3 rearrangement, sequence reads were collapsed and filtered. For each sample, productive Simpson clonality was calculated as the square root of Simpson's diversity index across productive rearrangements. Not all clones reach the TCRdb copy of this immuneACCESS table, which keeps in-frame sequences only. Checked studies attribute under half of the gap to unresolved V genes and leave the rest unexplained. The DNA gave D and trimming, while V, J and clone size come from that table. The sample table contains 300,000 to 350,000 clones; only one count was recorded for roughly 89% of them. Clones ranked in the top ten supply 3% to 4% of the sample.

One collaborating source in Seattle enrolled patients during active infection and followed them longitudinally through the course of disease. Each collaborating institution followed its own protocols to collect whole blood in K2EDTA tubes. Collaborator samples were shipped for TCRbeta analysis as frozen whole blood, isolated PBMCs, or DNA extracted from either sample type. Comment on this clone: Its antigen has not been determined. Per-nucleotide qualities are absent, and no much larger clonotype sits a single base away.

The TCR originated in a woman in her fifties or sixties with COVID-19, enrolled during active disease. The sequence links TRBV3-1 (or the pseudogene TRBV3-2) to TRBJ1-2; TRBD1 is perhaps the D gene, given 6 matching bases. The specimen sequenced was peripheral blood. The bases read TGTGCCAGCAGCCATCGACCGGGACACACGAACTATGGCTACACCTTC. It translates as CASSHRPGHTNYGYTF.